The 3 T cell receptor beta chains presented below share a single source sample, sequenced in a study of shared clonotypes between healthy human individuals. Sequencing was performed with immunoSEQ multiplex PCR; in TCRdb, only in-frame clones are kept and a portion is missing. This table has 2 million to 2.5 million clones, almost 96% appearing once. The sequencing sample was made of naive CD4+ T cells sorted from blood. The subset is: CD45RA+ positively selected. These receptors were taken from a man between 18 and 29 years old in good health.

This clone occurred once. V is TRBV5-4 and J is TRBJ2-7; 9 nucleotides align to TRBD1. The V gene end was trimmed by 3 bases and the J gene end by 6 bases; junction bases not matched to a gene: 10. Germline V gene lookup returns CDR1 SGHNT and CDR2 YYREEE (reference sequence). The CDR3 covers 15 residues. CDR3 nucleotide sequence: TGTGCCAGCAGCTCAAGGACCGGGACAGGGTTCGAGCAGTACTTC. It is translated as CASSSRTGTGFEQYF.

The V gene is TRBV5-6, the J gene TRBJ1-5; possible D gene TRBD1, 6 bases. Germline V CDR1 and CDR2: SGHDT, YYEEEE. V lost 2 bases and J 0 bases, leaving 6 bases between the germline ends. The CDR3 sequence is 14 residues long. CDR3 sequence (DNA): TGTGCCAGCAGCTTCAGGGGTAGCAATCAGCCCCAGCATTTT. Its protein product is CASSFRGSNQPQHF.

This sequence joins TRBV7-9 and TRBJ1-4; D is possibly TRBD1 (6 bases). V lost 1 base, J lost 6 bases, and 24 bases lay in between. The V gene's germline CDR1 is SEHNR and CDR2 FQNEAQ (reference sequence). The CDR3 covers 19 residues. CDR3 nucleotide sequence: TGTGCCAGCAGCTTAGATGGGACAAGCAAGCCCCCCATCTATGAAAAACTGTTTTTT. Translating gives CASSLDGTSKPPIYEKLFF.